This record concerns one T cell receptor (beta chain) sequence. The data are from a study of blood T cell repertoires in COVID-19. Germline CDR1 and CDR2: SNHLY and FYNNEI. This CDR3 contains 16 residues. V lost 6 bases to trimming and J lost 4 bases; unmatched junction nucleotides: 14. Authors' analysis steps: Amplification of reference gene primers provided the estimated nucleated cell counts. The assay was immunoSEQ multiplex PCR, and TCRdb's table has in-frame clones only and misses some. The DNA was the basis for D and trimming; V, J and clone size are from that table. The sample includes fewer than 85,000 clones, approximately 90% seen only once; the top ten take over 4%.

The chain uses TRBV2 and TRBJ1-1, with TRBD1 matching 7 bases. Specimen: peripheral blood. The receptor comes from a man in his forties or fifties with active COVID-19. CDR3 loop: CASREDRWRRGTEAFF. For the CDR3, the DNA is TGTGCCAGCAGGGAGGACAGGTGGCGGCGAGGCACTGAAGCTTTCTTT. Full variable domain (remainder filled in from reference TRBV2 and TRBJ1-1): EPEVTQTPSHQVTQMGQEVILRCVPISNHLYFYWYRQILGQKVEFLVSFYNNEISEKSEIFDDQFSVERPDGSNFTLKIRSTKLEDSAMYFCASREDRWRRGTEAFFGQGTRLTVV.